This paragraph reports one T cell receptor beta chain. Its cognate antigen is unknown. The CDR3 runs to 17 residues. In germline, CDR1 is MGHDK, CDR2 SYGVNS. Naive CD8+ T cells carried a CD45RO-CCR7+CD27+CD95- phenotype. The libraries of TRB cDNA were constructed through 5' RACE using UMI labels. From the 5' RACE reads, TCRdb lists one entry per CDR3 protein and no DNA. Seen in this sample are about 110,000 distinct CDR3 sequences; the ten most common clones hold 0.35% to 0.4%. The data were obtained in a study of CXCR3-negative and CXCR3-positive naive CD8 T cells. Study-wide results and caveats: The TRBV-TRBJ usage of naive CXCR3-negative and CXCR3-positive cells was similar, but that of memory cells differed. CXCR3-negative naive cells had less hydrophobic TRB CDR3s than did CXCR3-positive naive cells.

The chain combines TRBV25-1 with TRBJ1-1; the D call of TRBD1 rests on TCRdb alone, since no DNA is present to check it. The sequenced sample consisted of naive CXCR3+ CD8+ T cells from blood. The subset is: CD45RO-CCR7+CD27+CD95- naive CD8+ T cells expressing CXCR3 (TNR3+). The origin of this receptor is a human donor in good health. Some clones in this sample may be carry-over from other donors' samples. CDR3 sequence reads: CASSEYFAGVGGTEAFF.